The 17 T cell receptor beta chains given below trace back to one sample, sequenced in a study of naive and memory T cell subsets (dated by TCRdb to the late 2010s). Library prep was done by UMI-ligation and nested PCR. These reads were obtained on an Illumina MiSeq. The ligated cDNA was amplified in four rounds of PCR with nested alpha and beta constant region primers together with the SP2 primer. TCRdb cleaned the public reads at Q25 with fastp, built clones with MiXCR and kept in-frame beta chains. Under each unique CDR3 protein, matching rows form one entry showing the most common genes and DNA. The sample table contains tens of thousands of distinct CDR3 sequences; only one count was recorded for 6% of them. Approximately 5.7% of the sample lies in the top ten. The sample's treatment or condition label is to be understood as: skin biopsy from PPD injection site in Mantoux-positive individual. The study described a robust, sensitive protocol for amplifying, sequencing and analyzing TCRs, using 3' ligation of a UMI-containing oligonucleotide to TCR cDNA.

This material consisted of skin, taken from a tuberculin skin test site. All receptors come from an adult in good health.

The genes are TRBV11-2 and TRBJ2-5; 9 nucleotides agree with TRBD2. Unmatched junction bases numbered 10, after V lost 4 bases and J lost 1 base. The CDR3 is made up of 17 amino acids. Germline V gene sequence: CDR1 SGHAT, CDR2 FQNNGV. The CDR3 DNA reads TGTGCCAGCAGCTCAGAACCTAGCGGGACCCTCCAAGAGACCCAGTACTTC. Translating it yields CASSSEPSGTLQETQYF.

This clonotype occurred many times. The chain has TRBV6-2 or TRBV6-3 and TRBJ2-4, with 8 bases aligning to TRBD1. CDR1 and CDR2 (germline): MNHEY, SVGEGT. V was clipped by 4 bases and J by 3 bases; unmatched bases: 5. The CDR3 totals 15 residues. Here the CDR3 DNA reads TGTGCCAGCAGTTCAGGGGGCATCTACAAAAACATTCAGTACTTC. Translating it yields CASSSGGIYKNIQYF.

Within the sample, this clonotype is medium-sized. V usage is TRBV9 and J usage is TRBJ1-1, with D possibly being TRBD1 (5 bases). The CDR3 length is 14 residues. The V and J ends lost 3 bases and 5 bases respectively, with 14 bases between them. The germline V gene has CDR1 SGDLS and CDR2 YYNGEE. DNA for the CDR3: TGTGCCAGCAGCGCAACCAGGGTCGGGACTGAAGCTTTCTTT. As protein: CASSATRVGTEAFF.

V and J are TRBV6-5 and TRBJ2-5; D might be TRBD2 (5 bases). Germline V gene data show CDR1 as MNHEY and CDR2 as SVGAGI. This CDR3 is 14 amino acids long. V lost 7 bases and J 2 bases, leaving 14 bases between the germline ends. CDR3 amino acids: CASNRLAGQETQYF. For the CDR3, the DNA is TGTGCCAGCAATCGGCTAGCTGGGCAAGAGACCCAGTACTTC.

This clonotype counts as medium-sized (0.01 to 0.1%). V is TRBV28 and J is TRBJ2-6, with unresolved D. This CDR3 comprises 15 residues. The germline gives CDR1 MDHEN, CDR2 SYDVKM. Trimming stripped 6 bases from V and 2 bases from J, with 11 bases between. In nucleotides, the CDR3 is TGTGCCAGCAGCCCCGTTGGAACTGGGGCCAACGTCCTGACTTTC. It translates to CASSPVGTGANVLTF.

This clonotype has just a few counts. The rearrangement joins TRBV7-3 to TRBJ2-3, with a weak D call TRBD1 (6 bases). Between the trimmed V and J ends, which lost 3 bases and 6 bases, there was a span of 10 bases. This CDR3 has 13 amino acids. Germline CDR1 reads SGHTA; CDR2 reads FQGTGA. This CDR3 reads CASSLAGDDTQYF. The DNA for the CDR3 is TGTGCCAGCAGCTTGGCAGGGGACGATACGCAGTATTTT.

This clonotype was recorded at least ten times. V usage is TRBV5-1 and J usage is TRBJ2-5, with 7 bases lining up with TRBD2. The CDR3 is made up of 14 amino acids. The V and J ends lost 4 bases and 1 base, in that order; junction bases with no gene match: 4. CDR1 is SGHRS, CDR2 YFSETQ, per germline. The CDR3 spells CASSSGTSQETQYF. CDR3 DNA: TGCGCCAGCAGCAGCGGGACTTCCCAAGAGACCCAGTACTTC.

This clonotype was counted many times. The chain carries TRBV20-1 and TRBJ2-5; a weak D match, TRBD2 (6 bases). The CDR3 sequence is 14 residues long. The V and J ends lost 3 bases and 0 bases respectively, with 11 bases between them. Germline V lookup: CDR1 DFQATT, CDR2 SNEGSKA (reference sequence). CDR3 loop: CSASRLGYQETQYF. For the CDR3, the DNA is TGCAGTGCTAGTAGACTAGGCTACCAAGAGACCCAGTACTTC.

At least ten counts were recorded for this clonotype. This sequence joins TRBV7-2 and TRBJ2-1; 9 positions match TRBD2. The CDR3 extends over 14 amino acids. Per germline, CDR1 SGHTA and CDR2 FQGNSA. The trim removed 2 bases at V and 4 bases at J, leaving 0 bases unmatched. The CDR3 is CASSLSGGYNEQFF. The CDR3 DNA reads as TGTGCCAGCAGCTTAAGCGGGGGGTACAATGAGCAGTTCTTC.

This clonotype was detected ten times or more. V is TRBV20-1 and J is TRBJ2-1; 9 nucleotides match TRBD2. The CDR3 is 15 residues long. The V and J ends lost 1 base and 4 bases, in that order; junction bases with no gene match: 5. In germline, CDR1 is DFQATT, CDR2 SNEGSKA (reference sequence). This CDR3 reads CSARALAGRYNEQFF. The CDR3, as DNA: TGCAGTGCTAGAGCGCTAGCGGGACGATACAATGAGCAGTTCTTC.

In its sample, this clonotype was seen a few times. CDR3 in amino acids: CASSPISGLLDEQFF. In DNA, the CDR3 is TGTGCCAGCTCACCAATCAGCGGCTTACTCGATGAGCAGTTCTTC. This chain joins TRBV18 and TRBJ2-1; D is possibly TRBD2 (5 bases). The germline V gene has CDR1 KGHSH and CDR2 LQKENI. V gave up 2 bases and J gave up 8 bases, with 16 bases separating them. CDR3 size: 15 residues.

This clonotype was seen only a few times. V is TRBV20-1 and J is TRBJ1-2; tentatively, D is TRBD1 (5 bases). Germline values: CDR1 DFQATT, CDR2 SNEGSKA (reference sequence). The CDR3 is 11 residues long. The V end was cut by 3 bases, the J end by 8 bases, with 10 bases between. The CDR3 loop reads CSASRVIGYTF. The CDR3 DNA reads TGCAGTGCTAGCAGGGTGATCGGCTACACCTTC.

This clonotype was seen only a few times. The chain couples TRBV30 to TRBJ2-1, with TRBD2 matching 12 bases. V trimming: 5 bases; J trimming: 4 bases; junction bases outside the gene matches: 3. Germline loops: CDR1 GTSNPN, CDR2 SVGIG (reference sequence). The CDR3 is made up of 14 amino acids. The DNA of the CDR3 is TGTGCCTGGGCCGGGACTAGCGGGTACAATGAGCAGTTCTTC. It codes for CAWAGTSGYNEQFF.

This chain links TRBV7-2 with TRBJ1-5; 7 bases are shared with TRBD1. Trimming cost V 4 bases and J 6 bases; bases outside gene matches: 9. The CDR3 spans 15 residues. Germline V gives CDR1 SGHTA, CDR2 FQGNSA. CDR3 nucleotide sequence: TGTGCCAGCAGCTCCGCACAGGGGTGGGGTCAGCCCCAGCATTTT. This translates into CASSSAQGWGQPQHF.

In this sample, this clonotype turned up a few times. The rearrangement joins TRBV30 to TRBJ1-5, with D possibly TRBD1 on 5 matching bases. Looked up from germline, CDR1 is GTSNPN and CDR2 is SVGIG (reference sequence). This CDR3 has 13 residues. The V and J ends lost 5 bases and 7 bases respectively, with 15 bases between them. CDR3 in amino acids: CAWAGHQGQPQHF. CDR3 DNA sequence: TGTGCCTGGGCGGGGCACCAGGGCCAGCCCCAGCATTTT.

By share of the sample, this clonotype is medium-sized (0.01 to 0.1%). The chain uses TRBV7-2 and TRBJ2-7; D is ambiguous. The germline V gene has CDR1 SGHTA and CDR2 FQGNSA. This CDR3 is built from 13 residues. Trimming took off 0 bases at V and 0 bases at J, with 3 bases between the two ends. The CDR3 loop reads CASSLAGSYEQYF. CDR3 DNA sequence: TGTGCCAGCAGCTTAGCCGGCTCCTACGAGCAGTACTTC.

This clonotype was observed many times. The rearrangement uses TRBV2 and TRBJ2-2; D remains ambiguous. Germline CDR1 SNHLY, CDR2 FYNNEI. The CDR3 is 10 residues long. Trimming cost V 8 bases and J 7 bases, with 5 bases left between them. In DNA form, the CDR3 reads TGTGCCAGCTCGTTCGGGGAGCTGTTTTTT. Protein product: CASSFGELFF.